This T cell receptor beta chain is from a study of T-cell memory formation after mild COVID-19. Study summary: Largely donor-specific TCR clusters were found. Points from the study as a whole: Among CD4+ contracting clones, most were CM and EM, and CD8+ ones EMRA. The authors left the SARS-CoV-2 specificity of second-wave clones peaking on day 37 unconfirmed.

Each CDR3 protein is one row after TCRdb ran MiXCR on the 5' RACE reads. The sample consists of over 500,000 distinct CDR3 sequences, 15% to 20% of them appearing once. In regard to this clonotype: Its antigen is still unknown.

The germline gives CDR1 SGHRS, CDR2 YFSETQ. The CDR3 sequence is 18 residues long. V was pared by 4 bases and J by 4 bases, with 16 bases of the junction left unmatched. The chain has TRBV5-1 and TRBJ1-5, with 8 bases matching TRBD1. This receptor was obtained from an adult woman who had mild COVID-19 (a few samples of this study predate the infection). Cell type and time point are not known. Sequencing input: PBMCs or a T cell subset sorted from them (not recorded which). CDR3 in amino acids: CASSPDTRTGIRNQPQHF. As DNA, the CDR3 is TGCGCCAGCAGCCCCGACACGAGGACAGGGATAAGGAATCAGCCCCAGCATTTT. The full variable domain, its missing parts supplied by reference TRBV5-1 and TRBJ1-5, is KAGVTQTPRYLIKTRGQQVTLSCSPISGHRSVSWYQQTPGQGLQFLFEYFSETQRNKGNFPGRFSGRQFSNSRSEMNVSTLELGDSALYLCASSPDTRTGIRNQPQHFGDGTRLSIL.